Below are 17 T cell receptor beta chains sequenced from a single sample in a study of breast tumors, draining lymph nodes, adjacent tissues. Samples came from axillary lymph nodes draining the breast cancer. TCRdb re-called the multiplex PCR reads with MiXCR, one entry per CDR3 protein. The repertoire has approximately 100,000 distinct CDR3 sequences, less than 25% of them found once; the top ten carry roughly 1.3%. What was sequenced was axillary lymph node tissue. The receptors originated from a female donor with breast cancer. Some clones in this sample may be carry-over from other donors' samples.

The table lists this clonotype with many counts. V and J are TRBV4-1 and TRBJ2-1; unclear D gene. Trimming removed 4 bases from V and 2 bases from J, with 12 bases in between. In germline, CDR1 is MGHRA, CDR2 YSYEKL. The CDR3 consists of 15 residues. For the CDR3, the DNA is TGCGCCAGCAGCCTAAGCCGATTAGCCTACAATGAGCAGTTCTTC. Residues: CASSLSRLAYNEQFF.

This clonotype was observed at least ten times. The V call is TRBV19, the J call TRBJ1-5; perhaps TRBD1 as D (5 bases). CDR3 length: 16 residues. V was trimmed by 10 bases and J by 4 bases, leaving 23 bases between them. Germline-derived CDR1 and CDR2 are LNHDA and SQIVND (reference sequence). The CDR3 loop reads CATQRTKLGENQPQHF. The CDR3 DNA is TGTGCCACCCAGAGGACAAAGCTTGGGGAAAATCAGCCCCAGCATTTT.

This clonotype was counted many times. The genes are TRBV4-2 and TRBJ2-7, with 13 bases identical to TRBD2. The CDR3 covers 16 residues. V lost 1 base, J lost 6 bases, and 6 bases stayed unmatched. The V gene's germline CDR1 is LGHNA and CDR2 YNFKEQ. The CDR3 coding sequence is TGTGCCAGCAGCCAAGGTCCGGGACTAGCGGGACTCGAGCAGTACTTC. This gives the protein CASSQGPGLAGLEQYF.

This clonotype occurred a few times. The chain carries TRBV9 and TRBJ2-1, with a tentative D call TRBD2 (5 bases). Germline CDR1 and CDR2: SGDLS and YYNGEE. The CDR3 has 15 amino acids. V lost 5 bases, J lost 4 bases, and 16 bases lay in between. CDR3 bases: TGTGCCAGCAGTGGAGACGCGGGCGCATACAATGAGCAGTTCTTC. Translation: CASSGDAGAYNEQFF.

The table lists this clonotype with many counts. J is TRBJ2-7 and V is TRBV14, with D unresolved. CDR1 SGHDN and CDR2 FVKESK come from the germline V gene. The V and J ends lost 4 bases and 6 bases respectively, with 13 bases between them. The CDR3 extends over 13 amino acids. CDR3 sequence: CASSRLGSGEQYF. The CDR3 nucleotides are TGTGCCAGCAGCCGGTTGGGCTCTGGCGAGCAGTACTTC.

This clonotype was recorded at least ten times. This chain links TRBV15 with TRBJ1-5; D remains unclear. The ends were cut back, 0 bases at V and 2 bases at J, with 8 bases in the middle. The CDR3 consists of 15 residues. CDR1 LNHNV and CDR2 YYDKDF come from the germline V gene (reference sequence). CDR3 DNA sequence: TGTGCCACCAGCAGAGAAAGGGCAGGCAATCAGCCCCAGCATTTT. Protein sequence: CATSRERAGNQPQHF.

A note on this clonotype: A much larger clone differs from this one at a single base, so this may be a read error. The V gene is TRBV19, the J gene TRBJ2-2, with D possibly TRBD1 on 5 matching bases. The germline gives CDR1 LNHDA, CDR2 SQIVND (reference sequence). The CDR3 contains 12 residues. The CDR3 loop is CVSSIGVGELFF. The CDR3 coding sequence is TGTGTCAGTAGTATAGGGGTCGGGGAGCTGTTTTTT.

J is TRBJ2-6 and V is TRBV3-1, with D tentatively TRBD2 (6 bases). Trimming took 0 bases from V and 0 from J, leaving 15 bases between them. CDR3 size: 19 residues. The V gene's germline CDR1 is LGHDT and CDR2 YNNKEL (reference sequence). The CDR3 DNA is TGTGCCAGCAGCCAAGATGGTGGAGGGATATACTCTGGGGCCAACGTCCTGACTTTC. This encodes CASSQDGGGIYSGANVLTF.

This clonotype appeared many times. For the CDR3, the DNA is TGTGCCAGCAGCCGGGACAGGGGGGGAGAGACCCAGTACTTC. Its translation is CASSRDRGGETQYF. The chain has TRBV7-6 and TRBJ2-5; 11 bases fit TRBD1. J gave up 4 bases and V 5 bases, and 3 bases lay outside the gene matches. The CDR3 extends over 14 amino acids. Germline loops: CDR1 SGHVS, CDR2 FNYEAQ.

This clonotype has a count of ten or more. This chain uses TRBV6-1 with TRBJ2-6, with no clear D. CDR1 is MNHNS, CDR2 SASEGT, per germline. Trimming removed 6 bases from V and 6 bases from J, with 15 bases in between. The CDR3 loop spans 15 amino acids. The CDR3 bases are TGTGCCAGCAGCCCAGGCGACGGGCTGGCCAACGTCCTGACTTTC. Translated: CASSPGDGLANVLTF.

The V and J genes are TRBV30 and TRBJ1-1; possible D gene TRBD1, 6 bases. V shed 0 bases and J shed 0 bases, with 8 bases lying between them. CDR1 and CDR2 (germline): GTSNPN, SVGIG (reference sequence). The length of the CDR3 is 14 residues. For the CDR3, the DNA is TGTGCCTGGAGTGTATACAGGGTGAACACTGAAGCTTTCTTT. Its protein is CAWSVYRVNTEAFF.

The chain links TRBV6-5 to TRBJ2-1; D is possibly TRBD1 (5 bases). V was pared by 10 bases and J by 6 bases, with 13 bases between. This CDR3 spans 12 amino acids. Germline CDR1 reads MNHEY; CDR2 reads SVGAGI. The DNA of the CDR3 is TGTGCCACCGCCCTGGGGCGCAATGAGCAGTTCTTC. It yields the protein CATALGRNEQFF.

A note on this clonotype: It may be a read error: a sequence one base away is much more abundant. Given the absence of the conserved phenylalanine or tryptophan at the CDR3 end, a read error is likely. The gene calls are TRBV7-8 and TRBJ1-2, with D perhaps TRBD1 (5 bases). The CDR3 is 14 amino acids. Per the germline V gene, CDR1 is SGHVS and CDR2 is FQNEAQ. V lost 5 bases and J 7 bases, leaving 17 bases between the germline ends. CDR3 loop: CASSMVTGDGGYTL. CDR3 DNA: TGTGCCAGCAGCATGGTAACGGGGGACGGTGGCTACACCCTC.

This clonotype was observed at least ten times. The chain carries TRBV29-1 and TRBJ2-3, with a tentative D call TRBD1 (6 bases). Germline CDR1 SQVTM, CDR2 ANQGSEA. V was clipped by 4 bases and J by 1 base, with 12 bases between them. CDR3 length: 14 residues. CDR3 sequence: CSVAQGSGTDTQYF. The CDR3, as DNA: TGCAGCGTTGCCCAGGGGTCAGGCACAGATACGCAGTATTTT.

Details on this clonotype: A much larger clone sits a single nucleotide away, making a read error possible. V gene TRBV9 combines with J gene TRBJ2-3, with 7 bases that match TRBD1. Germline values: CDR1 SGDLS, CDR2 YYNGEE. This CDR3 contains 16 residues. V shed 1 base and J 8 bases; nucleotides not matched to a gene: 13. The CDR3 coding sequence is TGTGCCAGCAGCGTAACCTGGACAGGTAGGGGAGTTACGCAGTATTTT. Protein: CASSVTWTGRGVTQYF.

This clonotype was counted once. The chain carries TRBV20-1 and TRBJ1-1, with D maybe TRBD1 (5 bases). CDR3 length: 13 amino acids. Trimming shortened V by 8 bases and J by 0 bases, and 13 bases separated the two germline ends. Germline V CDR1 and CDR2: DFQATT, SNEGSKA (reference sequence). CDR3 in DNA: TGCAGTCCCTTAGGGGTAATGAACACTGAAGCTTTCTTT. Residues: CSPLGVMNTEAFF.

The chain is built from TRBV28 and TRBJ1-3; the D is unclear. Germline assignment: CDR1 MDHEN and CDR2 SYDVKM. V was shortened by 3 bases and J by 0 bases, with 9 bases between the two germline ends. This CDR3 spans 15 amino acids. CDR3 DNA: TGTGCCAGCAGTTTGGGCCCGATCTCTGGAAACACCATATATTTT. Its translation is CASSLGPISGNTIYF.